These T cell receptor beta chains were read from a single sample in a study of T cells in Graves' hyperthyroidism and ophthalmopathy. Each CDR3 protein gets one entry after TCRdb re-called the multiplex PCR reads with MiXCR. This repertoire shows roughly 290,000 distinct CDR3 sequences, approximately 14% found once; its top ten account for approximately 7.9%. Sequencing was carried out using blood. The receptors shown here come from a woman between 40 and 50 years old with Graves' hyperthyroidism. Both conserved end residues are trimmed from each CDR3. The order of the fields is J gene, V gene, CDR3 protein.

TRBJ2-1 | TRBV19 | ASSIVPTLAGGGEQF
TRBJ1-2 | TRBV19 | ASNGQIRGYT
TRBJ2-2 | TRBV28 | ASSASDRANTGELF
TRBJ2-2 | TRBV7-2 | ASSSPSTEEAGELF
TRBJ1-2 | TRBV18 | ASSPPPGASDGYT
TRBJ2-1 | TRBV5-1 | ASSLISGSNEQF
TRBJ2-7 | TRBV11-2 | ASSFSTGREQY
TRBJ2-1 | TRBV27 | ASSFPPGIGGEQF
TRBJ2-3 | TRBV7-8 | ASSLISAAPRDTQY
TRBJ2-1 | TRBV28 | ASSLRGGAIYNEQF
TRBJ2-7 | TRBV6-4 | ASSDFTSHLREQY
TRBJ2-3 | TRBV3-1 | ASSQDWSGLGTDTQY
TRBJ2-3 | TRBV7-9 | ASSSYRDPY
TRBJ1-1 | TRBV10-3 | AISARGGSDTEAF
TRBJ2-1 | TRBV20-1 | SADPGLAGISYNEQF
TRBJ2-5 | TRBV20-1 | SASLGRDQETQY
TRBJ2-1 | TRBV14 | ASSQDLQGRQF
TRBJ2-5 | TRBV11-2 | ASSLQLRDWETQY
TRBJ1-1 | TRBV18 | ASSPDSVNEAF
TRBJ2-3 | TRBV11-2 | ASSLVVRGGTQY
TRBJ2-4 | TRBV6-1 | ASSWTSGLAKNIQY
TRBJ1-6 | TRBV9 | ASSVKADNSPLH
TRBJ1-5 | TRBV25-1 | ASSESDNQPQH
TRBJ1-1 | TRBV28 | ASNLPGVNTEAF
TRBJ2-3 | TRBV29-1 | SATTGAPDTQY